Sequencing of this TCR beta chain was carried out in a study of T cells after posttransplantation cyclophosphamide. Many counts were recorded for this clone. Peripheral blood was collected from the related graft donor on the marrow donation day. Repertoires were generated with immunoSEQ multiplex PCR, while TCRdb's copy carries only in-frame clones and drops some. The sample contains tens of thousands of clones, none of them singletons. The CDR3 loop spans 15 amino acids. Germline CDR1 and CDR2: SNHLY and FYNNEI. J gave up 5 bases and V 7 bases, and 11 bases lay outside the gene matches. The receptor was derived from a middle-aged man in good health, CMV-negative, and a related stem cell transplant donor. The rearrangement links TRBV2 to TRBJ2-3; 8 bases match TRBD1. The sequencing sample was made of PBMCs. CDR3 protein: CASKVRQGSEDTQYF. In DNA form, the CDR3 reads TGTGCCAGCAAGGTCCGACAGGGGAGTGAAGATACGCAGTATTTT. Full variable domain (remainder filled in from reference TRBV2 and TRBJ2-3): EPEVTQTPSHQVTQMGQEVILRCVPISNHLYFYWYRQILGQKVEFLVSFYNNEISEKSEIFDDQFSVERPDGSNFTLKIRSTKLEDSAMYFCASKVRQGSEDTQYFGPGTRLTVL.